This TCR beta chain is drawn from a study of human T cells and chemical hapten exposure. Authors' data handling: Samples had a median of around 94,000 TCRs, ranging about 20,000 to 690,600. Each CDR3 protein is one row after TCRdb ran MiXCR on the RACE reads. The V and J calls and clone size come from TCRdb's table, not from the authors' own analysis. The top ten clones hold approximately 10% of a sample with approximately 50,000 distinct CDR3 sequences, roughly 9% of them seen once. This clonotype was seen at least ten times. Documented time point: pre-sensitization, week 0. Treatment given: therapeutic diphenylcyclopropenone sensitization with weekly scalp DPC. Unfractionated whole blood served as the source for total RNA extraction. The source of this sequence is a woman in her twenties or thirties with alopecia areata. Some clones in this sample may be carry-over from other donors' samples. This specimen consisted of whole blood, obtained in connection with sensitization to the hapten diphenylcyclopropenone (DPC).

DNA for the CDR3: TGCAGGGTGGGGGGGATGGAAGATACGCAGTATTTT. Translation: CRVGGMEDTQYF. The chain recombines TRBV29-1 with TRBJ2-3, with 7 bases lining up with TRBD2. Germline V gene lookup returns CDR1 SQVTM and CDR2 ANQGSEA. The CDR3 has 12 residues.